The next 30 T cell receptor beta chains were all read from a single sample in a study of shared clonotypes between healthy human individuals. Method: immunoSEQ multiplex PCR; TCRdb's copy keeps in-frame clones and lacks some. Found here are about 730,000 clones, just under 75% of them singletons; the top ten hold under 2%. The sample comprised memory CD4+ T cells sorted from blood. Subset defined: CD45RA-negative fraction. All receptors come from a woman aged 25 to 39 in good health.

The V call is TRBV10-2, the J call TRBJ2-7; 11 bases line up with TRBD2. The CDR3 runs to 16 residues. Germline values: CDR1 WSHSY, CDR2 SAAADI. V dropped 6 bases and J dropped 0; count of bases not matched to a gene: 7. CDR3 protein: CASSDLGLADSYEQYF. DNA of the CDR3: TGCGCCAGCAGCGACCTGGGACTAGCGGACTCCTACGAGCAGTACTTC.

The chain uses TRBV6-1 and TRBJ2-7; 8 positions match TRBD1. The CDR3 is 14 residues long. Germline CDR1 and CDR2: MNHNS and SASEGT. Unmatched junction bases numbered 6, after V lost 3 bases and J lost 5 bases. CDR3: CASSDRTGTHEQYF. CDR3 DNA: TGTGCCAGCAGTGACCGGACAGGGACCCACGAGCAGTACTTC.

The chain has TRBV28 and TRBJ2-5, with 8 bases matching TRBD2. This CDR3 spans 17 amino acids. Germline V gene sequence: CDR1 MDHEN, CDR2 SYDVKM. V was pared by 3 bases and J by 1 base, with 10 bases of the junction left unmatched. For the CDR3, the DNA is TGTGCCAGCAGTTTGGCTAGCGGGTTGGGGGGCCAAGAGACCCAGTACTTC. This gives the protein CASSLASGLGGQETQYF.

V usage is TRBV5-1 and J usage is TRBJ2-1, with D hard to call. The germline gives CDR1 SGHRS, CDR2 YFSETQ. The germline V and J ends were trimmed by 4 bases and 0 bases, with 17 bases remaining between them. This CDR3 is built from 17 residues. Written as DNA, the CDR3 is TGCGCCAGCAGCCCGTCAGACCCCGAAAGCTCCTACAATGAGCAGTTCTTC. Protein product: CASSPSDPESSYNEQFF. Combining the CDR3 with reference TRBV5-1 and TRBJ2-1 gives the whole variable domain KAGVTQTPRYLIKTRGQQVTLSCSPISGHRSVSWYQQTPGQGLQFLFEYFSETQRNKGNFPGRFSGRQFSNSRSEMNVSTLELGDSALYLCASSPSDPESSYNEQFFGPGTRLTVL.

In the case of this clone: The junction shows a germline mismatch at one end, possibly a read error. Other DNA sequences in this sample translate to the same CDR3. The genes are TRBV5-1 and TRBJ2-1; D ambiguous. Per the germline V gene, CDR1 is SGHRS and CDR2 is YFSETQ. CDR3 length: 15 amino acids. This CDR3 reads CASSLASGSYNEQFF. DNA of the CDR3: TGCGCCAGTAGCTTGGCCTCAGGCTCCTACAATGAGCAGTTCTTC.

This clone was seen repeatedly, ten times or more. The chain's CDR3 is CASSLAWGWMNTEAFF. The CDR3 coding sequence is TGCGCCAGCAGCTTGGCCTGGGGTTGGATGAACACTGAAGCTTTCTTT. J is TRBJ1-1 and V is TRBV5-1; D remains unclear. The ends were cut back, 0 bases at V and 0 bases at J, with 12 bases in the middle. Germline V gene data show CDR1 as SGHRS and CDR2 as YFSETQ. The CDR3 covers 16 residues.

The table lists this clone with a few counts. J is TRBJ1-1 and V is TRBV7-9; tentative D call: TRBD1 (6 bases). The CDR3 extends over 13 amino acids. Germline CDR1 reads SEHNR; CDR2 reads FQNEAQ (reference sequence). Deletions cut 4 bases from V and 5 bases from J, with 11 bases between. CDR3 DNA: TGTGCCAGCAGCTACAGGGAGGTTACTGAAGCTTTCTTT. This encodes CASSYREVTEAFF.

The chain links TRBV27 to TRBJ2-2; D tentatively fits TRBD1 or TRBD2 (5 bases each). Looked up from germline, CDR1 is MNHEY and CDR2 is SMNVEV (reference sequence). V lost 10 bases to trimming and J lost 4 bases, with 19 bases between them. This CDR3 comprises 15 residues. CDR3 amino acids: CATRGAGKGTGELFF. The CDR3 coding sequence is TGTGCCACCCGAGGGGCAGGGAAAGGCACCGGGGAGCTGTTTTTT.

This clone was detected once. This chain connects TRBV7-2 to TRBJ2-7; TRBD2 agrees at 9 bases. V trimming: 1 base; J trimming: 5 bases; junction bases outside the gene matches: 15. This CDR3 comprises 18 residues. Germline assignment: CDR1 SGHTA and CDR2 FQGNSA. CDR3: CASSLVWAGGRRKDEQYF. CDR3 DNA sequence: TGTGCCAGCAGCTTAGTGTGGGCGGGAGGGCGTCGTAAGGACGAGCAGTACTTC. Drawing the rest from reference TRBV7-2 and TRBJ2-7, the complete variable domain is GAGVSQSPSNKVTEKGKDVELRCDPISGHTALYWYRQSLGQGLEFLIYFQGNSAPDKSGLPSDRFSAERTGGSVSTLTIQRTQQEDSAVYLCASSLVWAGGRRKDEQYFGPGTRLTVT.

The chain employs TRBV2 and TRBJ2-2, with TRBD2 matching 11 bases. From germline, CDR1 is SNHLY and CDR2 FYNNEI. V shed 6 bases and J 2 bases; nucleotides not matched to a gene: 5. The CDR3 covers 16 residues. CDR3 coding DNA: TGTGCCAGCAGCTCGACTAGCGGGGCTAACACCGGGGAGCTGTTTTTT. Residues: CASSSTSGANTGELFF. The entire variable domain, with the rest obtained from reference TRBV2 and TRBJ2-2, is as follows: EPEVTQTPSHQVTQMGQEVILRCVPISNHLYFYWYRQILGQKVEFLVSFYNNEISEKSEIFDDQFSVERPDGSNFTLKIRSTKLEDSAMYFCASSSTSGANTGELFFGEGSRLTVL.

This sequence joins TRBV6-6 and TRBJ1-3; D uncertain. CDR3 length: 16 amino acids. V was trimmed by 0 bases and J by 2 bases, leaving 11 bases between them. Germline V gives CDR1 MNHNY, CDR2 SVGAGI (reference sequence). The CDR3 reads CASSYSLGSPGNTIYF. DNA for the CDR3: TGTGCCAGCAGTTACTCATTGGGATCTCCTGGAAACACCATATATTTT.

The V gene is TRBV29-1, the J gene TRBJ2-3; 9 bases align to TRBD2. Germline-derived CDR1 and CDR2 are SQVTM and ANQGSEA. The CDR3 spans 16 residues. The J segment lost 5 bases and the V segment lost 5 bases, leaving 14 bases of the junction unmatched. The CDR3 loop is CSVLRGSGSWGDTQYF. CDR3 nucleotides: TGCAGCGTTCTACGGGGTAGCGGGAGCTGGGGAGATACGCAGTATTTT.

Here the CDR3 DNA reads TGTGCCAGCAGCTTAACAAGCGGGAGTGGAGATACGCAGTATTTT. Residues: CASSLTSGSGDTQYF. This rearrangement joins TRBV7-6 to TRBJ2-3; 8 positions match TRBD2. V was pared by 2 bases and J by 5 bases, with 6 bases of the junction left unmatched. Germline V gives CDR1 SGHVS, CDR2 FNYEAQ. This CDR3 is built from 15 residues.

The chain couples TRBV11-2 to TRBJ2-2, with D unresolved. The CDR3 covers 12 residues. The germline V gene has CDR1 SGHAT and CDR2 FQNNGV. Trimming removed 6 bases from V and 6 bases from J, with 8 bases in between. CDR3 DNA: TGTGCCAGCAGATTCACAGCCGGGGAGCTGTTTTTT. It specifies CASRFTAGELFF.

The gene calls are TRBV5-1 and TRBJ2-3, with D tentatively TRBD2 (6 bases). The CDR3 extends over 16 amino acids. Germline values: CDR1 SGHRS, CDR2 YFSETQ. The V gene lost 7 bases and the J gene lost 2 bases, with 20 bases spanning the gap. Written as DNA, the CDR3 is TGCGCCAGCGGAGCTTGGACCGGGAGTGCCACAGATACGCAGTATTTT. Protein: CASGAWTGSATDTQYF.

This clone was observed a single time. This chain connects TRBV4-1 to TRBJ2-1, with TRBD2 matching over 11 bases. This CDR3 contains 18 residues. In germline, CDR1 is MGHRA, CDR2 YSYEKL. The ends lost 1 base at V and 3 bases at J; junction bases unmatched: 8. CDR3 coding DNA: TGCGCCAGCAGCCAAGGGTCGGCTAGCGGGAGGCACTACAATGAGCAGTTCTTC. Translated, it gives CASSQGSASGRHYNEQFF.

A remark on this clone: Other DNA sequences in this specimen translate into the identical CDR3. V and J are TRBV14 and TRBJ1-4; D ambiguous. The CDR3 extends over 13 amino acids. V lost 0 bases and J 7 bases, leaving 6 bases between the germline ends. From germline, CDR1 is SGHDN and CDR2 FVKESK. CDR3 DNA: TGTGCCAGCAGCCAAGATCGTCGTGAAAAACTGTTTTTT. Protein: CASSQDRREKLFF.

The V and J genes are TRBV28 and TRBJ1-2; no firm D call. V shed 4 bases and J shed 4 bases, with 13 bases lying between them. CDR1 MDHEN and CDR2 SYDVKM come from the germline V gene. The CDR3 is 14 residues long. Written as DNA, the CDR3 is TGTGCCAGCAGTTCCTCCGACCTAGTCTATGGCTACACCTTC. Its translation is CASSSSDLVYGYTF.

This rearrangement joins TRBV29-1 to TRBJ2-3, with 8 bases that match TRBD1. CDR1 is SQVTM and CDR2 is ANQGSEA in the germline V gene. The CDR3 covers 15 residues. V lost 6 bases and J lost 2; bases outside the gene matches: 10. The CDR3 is CSVPRDRIYTDTQYF. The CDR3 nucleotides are TGCAGCGTACCCCGGGACAGGATTTACACAGATACGCAGTATTTT.

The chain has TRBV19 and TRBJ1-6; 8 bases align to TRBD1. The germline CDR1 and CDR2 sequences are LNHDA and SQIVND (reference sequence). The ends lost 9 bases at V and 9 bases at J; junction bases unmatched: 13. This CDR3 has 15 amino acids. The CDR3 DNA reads TGTGCCAGCCAGGACAGGGCCTACGGGGGTTCACCCCTCCACTTT. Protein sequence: CASQDRAYGGSPLHF.

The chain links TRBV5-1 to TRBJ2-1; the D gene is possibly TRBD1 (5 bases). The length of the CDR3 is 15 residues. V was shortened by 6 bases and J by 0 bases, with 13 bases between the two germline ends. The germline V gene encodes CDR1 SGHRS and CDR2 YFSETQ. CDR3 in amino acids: CASTESTDSYNEQFF. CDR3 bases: TGCGCCAGCACCGAATCGACAGACTCCTACAATGAGCAGTTCTTC.

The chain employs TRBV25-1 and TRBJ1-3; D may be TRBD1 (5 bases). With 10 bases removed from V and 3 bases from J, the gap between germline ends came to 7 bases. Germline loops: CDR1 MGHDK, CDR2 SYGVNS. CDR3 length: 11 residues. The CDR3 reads CATGFGNTIYF. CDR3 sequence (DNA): TGTGCCACAGGGTTTGGAAACACCATATATTTT.

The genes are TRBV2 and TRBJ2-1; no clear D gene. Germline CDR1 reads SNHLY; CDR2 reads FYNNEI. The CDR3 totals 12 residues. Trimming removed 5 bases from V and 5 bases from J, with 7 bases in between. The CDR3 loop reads CASSNTNNEQFF. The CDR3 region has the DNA TGTGCCAGCAGTAATACTAACAATGAGCAGTTCTTC. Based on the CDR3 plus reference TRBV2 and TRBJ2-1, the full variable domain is EPEVTQTPSHQVTQMGQEVILRCVPISNHLYFYWYRQILGQKVEFLVSFYNNEISEKSEIFDDQFSVERPDGSNFTLKIRSTKLEDSAMYFCASSNTNNEQFFGPGTRLTVL.

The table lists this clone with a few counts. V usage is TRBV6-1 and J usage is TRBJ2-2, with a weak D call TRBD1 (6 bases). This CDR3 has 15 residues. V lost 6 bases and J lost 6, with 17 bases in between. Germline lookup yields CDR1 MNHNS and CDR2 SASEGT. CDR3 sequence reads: CASRAGRAGAGELFF. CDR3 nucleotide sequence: TGTGCCAGCAGGGCCGGCCGGGCAGGGGCCGGGGAGCTGTTTTTT.

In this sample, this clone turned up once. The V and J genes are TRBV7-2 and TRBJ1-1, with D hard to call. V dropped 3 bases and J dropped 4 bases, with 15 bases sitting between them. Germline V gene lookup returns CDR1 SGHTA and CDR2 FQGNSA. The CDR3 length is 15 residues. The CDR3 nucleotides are TGTGCCAGCAGCTTTATGGAGGGTCTGGGCACTGAAGCTTTCTTT. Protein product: CASSFMEGLGTEAFF.

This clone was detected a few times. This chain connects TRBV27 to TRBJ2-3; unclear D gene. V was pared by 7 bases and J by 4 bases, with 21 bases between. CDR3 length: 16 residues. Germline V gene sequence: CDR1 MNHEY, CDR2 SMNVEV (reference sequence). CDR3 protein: CASKFSQTPLADTQYF. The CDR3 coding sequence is TGTGCCAGCAAATTTTCTCAGACCCCATTAGCAGATACGCAGTATTTT.

DNA of the CDR3: TGTGCCAGCAGCGAACAGGGGACCGGGGAGCTGTTTTTT. Translated: CASSEQGTGELFF. The J gene is TRBJ2-2, the V gene TRBV7-2; 7 positions agree with TRBD1. The CDR3 contains 13 residues. The germline CDR1 and CDR2 sequences are SGHTA and FQGNSA. The ends lost 5 bases at V and 5 bases at J; junction bases unmatched: 2.

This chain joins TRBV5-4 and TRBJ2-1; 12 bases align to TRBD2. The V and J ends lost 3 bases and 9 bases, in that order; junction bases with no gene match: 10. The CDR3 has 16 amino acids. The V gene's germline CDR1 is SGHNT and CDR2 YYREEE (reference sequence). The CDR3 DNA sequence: TGTGCCAGCAGCTGGACTAGCGGGATCAAAGGCAGTGAGCAGTTCTTC. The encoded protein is CASSWTSGIKGSEQFF.

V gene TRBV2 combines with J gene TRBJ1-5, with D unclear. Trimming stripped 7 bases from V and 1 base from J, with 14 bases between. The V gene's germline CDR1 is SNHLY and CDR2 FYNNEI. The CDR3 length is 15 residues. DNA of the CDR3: TGTGCCAGCACCGGGGAACTCGCCAGCAATCAGCCCCAGCATTTT. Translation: CASTGELASNQPQHF.

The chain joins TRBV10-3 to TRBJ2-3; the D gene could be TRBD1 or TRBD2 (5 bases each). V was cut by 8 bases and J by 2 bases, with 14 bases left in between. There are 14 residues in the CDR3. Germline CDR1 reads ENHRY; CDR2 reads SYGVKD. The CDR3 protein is CAISAREYTDTQYF. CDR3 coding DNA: TGTGCCATCTCAGCCAGGGAGTACACAGATACGCAGTATTTT.